The 14 T cell receptor beta chains listed next were all sequenced from one sample in a study of T cell changes during pregnancy in multiple sclerosis. Clones were sequenced by immunoSEQ multiplex PCR, and TCRdb holds only the in-frame ones, with some missing. The sample includes over 35,000 clones, around 90% of them seen just once. The source was CD4+ T cells from peripheral blood mononuclear cells, collected in the second trimester of pregnancy. All receptors come from a female donor with multiple sclerosis, enrolled in a pregnancy study.

This clone appeared a single time. The chain joins TRBV11-3 to TRBJ2-2, with TRBD1 as a possible D gene (6 bases). V shed 4 bases and J shed 4 bases, with 13 bases lying between them. Germline V CDR1 and CDR2: SGHNT, YENEEA. The CDR3 has 15 amino acids. The chain's CDR3 is CASSSSGQSTGELFF. CDR3 nucleotide sequence: TGTGCCAGCAGCTCCTCCGGACAGTCCACCGGGGAGCTGTTTTTT. Looking up the rest from reference TRBV11-3 and TRBJ2-2 gives the full variable domain: EAGVVQSPRYKIIEKKQPVAFWCNPISGHNTLYWYLQNLGQGPELLIRYENEEAVDDSQLPKDRFSAERLKGVDSTLKIQPAELGDSAVYLCASSSSGQSTGELFFGEGSRLTVL.

This clone was seen a few times. This chain joins TRBV7-3 and TRBJ2-3, with a weak D call TRBD2 (5 bases). The germline V gene encodes CDR1 SGHTA and CDR2 FQGTGA. Trimming removed 0 bases from V and 2 bases from J, with 9 bases in between. The CDR3 extends over 15 amino acids. CDR3 DNA sequence: TGTGCCAGCAGCTTAACGGTGACTACCACAGATACGCAGTATTTT. This translates into CASSLTVTTTDTQYF.

V gene TRBV14 combines with J gene TRBJ1-2; D ambiguous. This CDR3 contains 15 residues. V lost 0 bases to trimming and J lost 5 bases, with 13 bases between them. Germline V gene data show CDR1 as SGHDN and CDR2 as FVKESK. This chain's CDR3 is CASSQDPGRGYGYTF. Here the CDR3 DNA reads TGTGCCAGCAGCCAAGATCCGGGCAGAGGGTATGGCTACACCTTC.

The chain combines TRBV5-3 with TRBJ2-7, with 8 bases matching TRBD2. TRBV5-3 carries the ORF label, with uncertain function. This CDR3 has 13 residues. V was pared by 4 bases and J by 2 bases, with 2 bases of the junction left unmatched. As DNA, the CDR3 is TGTGCCAGAAGCCGACTAGCGACCTACGAGCAGTACTTC. This encodes CARSRLATYEQYF.

The rearrangement uses TRBV7-9 and TRBJ2-6; 9 nucleotides match TRBD1. This CDR3 spans 17 amino acids. Germline CDR1 SEHNR, CDR2 FQNEAQ (reference sequence). V was clipped by 5 bases and J by 2 bases; unmatched bases: 7. The CDR3 loop is CASSNRDRVTGANVLTF. The CDR3 coding sequence is TGTGCCAGCAGCAACCGGGACAGGGTAACTGGGGCCAACGTCCTGACTTTC. Full variable domain (rest looked up from reference TRBV7-9 and TRBJ2-6): DTGVSQNPRHKITKRGQNVTFRCDPISEHNRLYWYRQTLGQGPEFLTYFQNEAQLEKSRLLSDRFSAERPKGSFSTLEIQRTEQGDSAMYLCASSNRDRVTGANVLTFGAGSRLTVL.

This clone was counted between two and nine times. CDR3: CASSPLGQGKNIQYF. The CDR3 region has the DNA TGTGCCAGCAGTCCCCTAGGGCAGGGCAAAAACATTCAGTACTTC. The chain carries TRBV28 and TRBJ2-4; TRBD1 is a possible D gene (5 bases). V was shortened by 5 bases and J by 3 bases, with 14 bases between the two germline ends. The CDR3 has 15 residues. Germline V gene data show CDR1 as MDHEN and CDR2 as SYDVKM.

This clone was detected only once. The rearrangement joins TRBV30 to TRBJ1-1; no definite D call. The germline V gene has CDR1 GTSNPN and CDR2 SVGIG (reference sequence). This CDR3 contains 13 residues. The V end lost 3 bases, the J end lost 2 bases, and 10 bases lay between the germline ends. CDR3 nucleotide sequence: TGTGCCTGGAGGCAGGCCCTAAACACTGAAGCTTTCTTT. Translating gives CAWRQALNTEAFF.

This clone showed up just once. This chain links TRBV21-1 with TRBJ1-2; the table gives TRBD1 as D, unverified against the DNA. TRBV21-1 has pseudogene status. The CDR3 is 13 residues long. CDR3: CASSKGRGTNYTF. The CDR3 DNA is TGTGCCAGCAGCAAAGGCAGGGGAACTAACTACACCTTC.

The chain combines TRBV7-2 with TRBJ1-2, with 7 bases identical to TRBD1. Trimming took 4 bases from V and 4 from J; bases not matched to a gene: 9. This CDR3 spans 15 amino acids. Germline assignment: CDR1 SGHTA and CDR2 FQGNSA. DNA for the CDR3: TGTGCCAGCAGCTCCATCGGACAGGCTGTCTATGGCTACACCTTC. Translated: CASSSIGQAVYGYTF.

This chain joins TRBV6-6 and TRBJ2-7, with 14 nucleotides matching TRBD2. V shed 7 bases, J shed 1 base, and the junction held 6 bases outside the gene matches. Germline loops: CDR1 MNHNY, CDR2 SVGAGI (reference sequence). The CDR3 has 16 residues. The CDR3 sequence: CASTYRTSGRSYEQYF. The CDR3 region has the DNA TGTGCCAGCACCTACAGGACTAGCGGGAGGTCCTACGAGCAGTACTTC.

The chain has TRBV5-4 and TRBJ2-7; 8 nucleotides line up with TRBD2. The CDR3 contains 19 residues. The ends lost 3 bases at V and 4 bases at J; junction bases unmatched: 21. CDR1 and CDR2 (germline): SGHNT, YYREEE (reference sequence). The CDR3 region has the DNA TGTGCCAGCAGCTCACGTGGAGTAGCGGGGAGATCGAGCCAGTACGAGCAGTACTTC. Translated, it gives CASSSRGVAGRSSQYEQYF.

The gene calls are TRBV15 and TRBJ1-1; no firm D call. CDR3 length: 14 amino acids. Trimming removed 1 base from V and 1 base from J, with 7 bases in between. CDR1 is LNHNV and CDR2 is YYDKDF in the germline V gene (reference sequence). The CDR3 sequence: CATSRGGRNTEAFF. CDR3 DNA: TGTGCCACCAGCAGAGGCGGCAGGAACACTGAAGCTTTCTTT.

There are a few counts of this clone. This chain connects TRBV7-9 to TRBJ1-2; D gene unclear. Trimming stripped 2 bases from V and 1 base from J, with 8 bases between. The germline gives CDR1 SEHNR, CDR2 FQNEAQ (reference sequence). This CDR3 region has 14 residues. CDR3 nucleotides: TGTGCCAGCAGCTTATCGAGGGTTAACTATGGCTACACCTTC. Encoded protein: CASSLSRVNYGYTF.

The J gene is TRBJ1-2, the V gene TRBV19, with a weak D call TRBD1 (5 bases). The germline CDR1 and CDR2 sequences are LNHDA and SQIVND (reference sequence). This CDR3 contains 16 residues. Trimming pared 3 bases from V and 0 bases from J, leaving 14 bases between. CDR3 protein: CASSIHSGAANYGYTF. In DNA, the CDR3 is TGTGCCAGTAGTATTCATAGTGGGGCAGCTAACTATGGCTACACCTTC. Full variable domain (rest looked up from reference TRBV19 and TRBJ1-2): DGGITQSPKYLFRKEGQNVTLSCEQNLNHDAMYWYRQDPGQGLRLIYYSQIVNDFQKGDIAEGYSVSREKKESFPLTVTSAQKNPTAFYLCASSIHSGAANYGYTFGSGTRLTVV.